The 6 T cell receptor beta chains below all came from one sample that was sequenced in a study of human T cells and chemical hapten exposure (dated by TCRdb to the early 2020s). The library was built by means of RACE. These reads were obtained on a NextSeq 500. The raw public data were reprocessed by TCRdb itself: fastp quality trimming at Q25, MiXCR clonotype calling, in-frame beta chains only. Here each entry gathers all rows of one CDR3 protein and keeps the most common genes and DNA. The sample table lists 40,000 or so distinct CDR3 sequences, about 4.2% of them with a count of one. More than 25% of the sample is taken by the ten largest. This sample's time point label indicates: patch test 1, 2 weeks after DPC sensitization. Per the publication, the treatment or condition label means: therapeutic diphenylcyclopropenone sensitization with weekly scalp DPC. Total RNA was extracted from unfractionated whole blood that had been collected in Tempus Blood RNA tubes.

The sequencing here drew on whole blood, taken in connection with sensitization to the hapten diphenylcyclopropenone (DPC). Every receptor here comes from a man aged 50-60 years with alopecia areata. Some clones in this sample may be carry-over from other donors' samples.

This clonotype has more than one count but fewer than ten. This chain connects TRBV6-5 to TRBJ2-1, with 11 nucleotides matching TRBD2. Germline CDR1 and CDR2: MNHEY and SVGAGI. CDR3 length: 19 residues. V shed 0 bases, J shed 7 bases, and the junction held 14 bases outside the gene matches. In DNA form, the CDR3 reads TGTGCCAGCAGTTACTCAACTATGTTACTAGCGGGAGAAGTAAATGAGCAGTTCTTC. This codes for CASSYSTMLLAGEVNEQFF.

This clonotype was counted at least ten times. The V and J genes are TRBV6-6 and TRBJ2-2, with TRBD2 matching 10 bases. The CDR3 is 15 residues long. The V gene end was trimmed by 6 bases and the J gene end by 6 bases; junction bases not matched to a gene: 7. Germline V gene data show CDR1 as MNHNY and CDR2 as SVGAGI (reference sequence). The CDR3 DNA follows: TGTGCCAGCAGCCTTCTAGCGGGAGAGGCCGGGGAGCTGTTTTTT. Its protein is CASSLLAGEAGELFF.

This clonotype occurred many times. V and J are TRBV7-6 and TRBJ2-2; D not certain. The germline V gene encodes CDR1 SGHVS and CDR2 FNYEAQ. CDR3 length equals 16 residues. V was trimmed by 3 bases and J by 1 base, leaving 12 bases between them. This CDR3 reads CASSFGGRLNTGELFF. Written as DNA, the CDR3 is TGTGCCAGCAGCTTCGGCGGACGGTTGAACACCGGGGAGCTGTTTTTT.

This clonotype was seen repeatedly, ten times or more. The chain recombines TRBV5-1 with TRBJ2-7; 11 nucleotides align to TRBD1. CDR1 SGHRS and CDR2 YFSETQ come from the germline V gene. V lost 4 bases to trimming and J lost 6 bases; unmatched junction nucleotides: 6. The CDR3 length is 14 residues. CDR3 nucleotides: TGCGCCAGCAGCCGGACAGGGGGCGAAGTCGAGCAGTACTTC. This gives the protein CASSRTGGEVEQYF.

A few counts support this clonotype. The J gene is TRBJ2-3, the V gene TRBV20-1; D unresolved. CDR3 length: 17 amino acids. V was clipped by 0 bases and J by 1 base, with 17 bases between them. Germline V CDR1 and CDR2: DFQATT, SNEGSKA (reference sequence). The CDR3 DNA reads TGCAGTGCTAGAGATTACCTCGGCGAGCAAGGCACAGATACGCAGTATTTT. Amino acid sequence: CSARDYLGEQGTDTQYF.

This clonotype has ten or more counts. The V gene is TRBV27, the J gene TRBJ2-7; D not certain. Germline V gives CDR1 MNHEY, CDR2 SMNVEV (reference sequence). The CDR3 is 13 amino acids. Trimming shortened V by 5 bases and J by 2 bases, and 10 bases separated the two germline ends. This CDR3 reads CASSDIPTYEQYF. The CDR3 DNA reads TGTGCCAGCAGTGACATCCCCACCTACGAGCAGTACTTC.